This T cell receptor beta chain was sequenced for a study of blood T cell repertoires in COVID-19. Authors' methods: Amplification of reference gene primers was used by the study to estimate nucleated cell counts. Sequencing was performed with immunoSEQ multiplex PCR; in TCRdb, only in-frame clones are kept and a portion is missing. D and trimming come from the DNA, and the V and J calls and clone size come from that table. The sample consists of approximately 200,000 clones, about 88% of them appearing once. There are 15 residues in the CDR3. Unmatched junction bases numbered 8, after V lost 4 bases and J lost 7 bases. Germline V gives CDR1 MDHEN, CDR2 SYDVKM.

This clonotype originated in a man between 70 and 80 years old with active or convalescent COVID-19. The chain joins TRBV28 to TRBJ1-4; 8 bases match TRBD1. The sequenced material came from peripheral blood. The CDR3 protein is CASSSRTGLGEKLFF. The CDR3 nucleotides are TGTGCCAGCAGTTCCCGGACAGGGCTGGGTGAAAAACTGTTTTTT.